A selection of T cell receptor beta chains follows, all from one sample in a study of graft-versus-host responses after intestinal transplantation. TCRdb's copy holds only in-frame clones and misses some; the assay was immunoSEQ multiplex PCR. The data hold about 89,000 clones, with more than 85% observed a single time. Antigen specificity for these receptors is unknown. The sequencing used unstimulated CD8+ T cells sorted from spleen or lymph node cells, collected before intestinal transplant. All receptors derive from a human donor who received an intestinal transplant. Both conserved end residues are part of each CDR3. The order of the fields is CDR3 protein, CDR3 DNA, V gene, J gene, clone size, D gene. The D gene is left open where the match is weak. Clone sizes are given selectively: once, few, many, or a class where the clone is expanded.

CDR3aa: CASSSGQGVPNSPLHF
CDR3nt: TGTGCCAGCAGCTCCGGACAGGGAGTACCTAATTCACCCCTCCACTTT
v_gene: TRBV9
j_gene: TRBJ1-6
abundance: few
d_gene: TRBD1

CDR3aa: CAARQGRSNQPQHF
CDR3nt: TGTGCCGCAAGGCAGGGGCGAAGCAATCAGCCCCAGCATTTT
v_gene: TRBV6-4
j_gene: TRBJ1-5
abundance: -
d_gene: -

CDR3aa: CASSRPGSGTGGDEQYF
CDR3nt: TGTGCCAGTAGTCGCCCCGGTTCCGGGACAGGGGGAGACGAGCAGTACTTC
v_gene: TRBV19
j_gene: TRBJ2-7
abundance: -
d_gene: TRBD1

CDR3aa: CSVLRDSSYEQYF
CDR3nt: TGCAGCGTACTTCGGGACAGCTCCTACGAGCAGTACTTC
v_gene: TRBV29-1
j_gene: TRBJ2-7
abundance: -
d_gene: TRBD1

CDR3aa: CATSRDTLNTEAFF
CDR3nt: TGTGCCACCAGCAGAGATACACTGAACACTGAAGCTTTCTTT
v_gene: TRBV15
j_gene: TRBJ1-1
abundance: -
d_gene: -

CDR3aa: CASSSLSQGRAEAFF
CDR3nt: TGTGCCAGCAGTTCCCTCTCCCAGGGGAGAGCTGAAGCTTTCTTT
v_gene: TRBV6-5
j_gene: TRBJ1-1
abundance: -
d_gene: -

CDR3aa: CASGDTSGSALSTDTQYF
CDR3nt: TGCGCCAGCGGGGATACTAGCGGCTCCGCCTTAAGCACAGATACGCAGTATTTT
v_gene: TRBV10-1
j_gene: TRBJ2-3
abundance: -
d_gene: TRBD2

CDR3aa: CANRQGGGNTEAFF
CDR3nt: TGCGCCAACAGGCAGGGAGGGGGGAACACTGAAGCTTTCTTT
v_gene: TRBV5-1
j_gene: TRBJ1-1
abundance: -
d_gene: -

CDR3aa: CATKKGTDSREQYF
CDR3nt: TGTGCCACCAAAAAGGGGACTGACTCTCGAGAGCAGTACTTC
v_gene: TRBV19
j_gene: TRBJ2-7
abundance: -
d_gene: -

CDR3aa: CASNTGGPEQYF
CDR3nt: TGTGCCAGCAACACAGGGGGGCCCGAGCAGTACTTC
v_gene: TRBV2
j_gene: TRBJ2-7
abundance: -
d_gene: TRBD1

CDR3aa: CASSPRTSGGVETQYF
CDR3nt: TGTGCCAGCAGCCCTAGGACTAGCGGGGGGGTTGAGACCCAGTACTTC
v_gene: TRBV11-3
j_gene: TRBJ2-5
abundance: -
d_gene: TRBD2

CDR3aa: CASSSGTSIYEQYF
CDR3nt: TGTGCCAGCAGTTCCGGGACTAGCATCTACGAGCAGTACTTC
v_gene: TRBV6-5
j_gene: TRBJ2-7
abundance: -
d_gene: TRBD2

CDR3aa: CASSPDRGPKETQYF
CDR3nt: TGTGCCAGCAGCCCGGACAGGGGGCCAAAAGAGACCCAGTACTTC
v_gene: TRBV7-8
j_gene: TRBJ2-5
abundance: -
d_gene: TRBD1

CDR3aa: CASSYRGTGYYGYTF
CDR3nt: TGTGCCAGCAGTTATCGTGGGACAGGGTACTATGGCTACACCTTC
v_gene: TRBV27
j_gene: TRBJ1-2
abundance: -
d_gene: TRBD1

CDR3aa: CASSQDGSGATYEQYF
CDR3nt: TGCGCCAGCAGCCAAGATGGCAGCGGGGCAACCTACGAGCAGTACTTC
v_gene: TRBV4-3
j_gene: TRBJ2-7
abundance: -
d_gene: TRBD2

CDR3aa: CASSLVGRNSPLHF
CDR3nt: TGTGCCAGCAGTTTGGTAGGGAGGAATTCACCCCTCCACTTT
v_gene: TRBV27
j_gene: TRBJ1-6
abundance: -
d_gene: -

CDR3aa: CAWSVRGAGNTIYF
CDR3nt: TGTGCCTGGAGTGTACGAGGAGCTGGAAACACCATATATTTT
v_gene: TRBV30
j_gene: TRBJ1-3
abundance: -
d_gene: -

CDR3aa: CASSLAGGAGEKLFF
CDR3nt: TGTGCCAGCAGCTTAGCAGGGGGCGCGGGAGAAAAACTGTTTTTT
v_gene: TRBV11-3
j_gene: TRBJ1-4
abundance: -
d_gene: TRBD1

CDR3aa: CASRSRDSAYEQYF
CDR3nt: TGTGCCAGTAGGAGCCGGGACAGCGCCTACGAGCAGTACTTC
v_gene: TRBV19
j_gene: TRBJ2-7
abundance: -
d_gene: TRBD1

CDR3aa: CASNSGVLIYGYTF
CDR3nt: TGTGCCAGTAATTCGGGAGTACTTATCTATGGCTACACCTTC
v_gene: TRBV19
j_gene: TRBJ1-2
abundance: once
d_gene: -

CDR3aa: CASSSNSNQPQHF
CDR3nt: TGTGCCAGCAGTTCTAATAGCAATCAGCCCCAGCATTTT
v_gene: TRBV6-9
j_gene: TRBJ1-5
abundance: -
d_gene: -

CDR3aa: CASSQDSLEPYEQYF
CDR3nt: TGTGCCAGCAGCCAGGACAGCTTAGAACCCTACGAGCAGTACTTC
v_gene: TRBV11-2
j_gene: TRBJ2-7
abundance: -
d_gene: -

CDR3aa: CAWSPGTYNSPLHF
CDR3nt: TGTGCCTGGAGTCCGGGGACTTATAATTCACCCCTCCACTTT
v_gene: TRBV30
j_gene: TRBJ1-6
abundance: once
d_gene: -

CDR3aa: CASSLTSGIYNEQFF
CDR3nt: TGTGCCAGTAGTCTCACTAGCGGAATTTACAATGAGCAGTTCTTC
v_gene: TRBV19
j_gene: TRBJ2-1
abundance: -
d_gene: TRBD2

CDR3aa: CASSLPGGETQYF
CDR3nt: TGTGCCAGCAGTTTACCGGGGGGAGAGACCCAGTACTTC
v_gene: TRBV27
j_gene: TRBJ2-5
abundance: -
d_gene: TRBD2

CDR3aa: CASRHRPTSTDTQYF
CDR3nt: TGTGCCAGTAGACATCGACCCACTAGCACAGATACGCAGTATTTT
v_gene: TRBV6-5
j_gene: TRBJ2-3
abundance: -
d_gene: -

CDR3aa: CASSDFRTGVYEQYF
CDR3nt: TGCGCCAGCAGTGATTTCCGTACAGGGGTTTACGAGCAGTACTTC
v_gene: TRBV10-1
j_gene: TRBJ2-7
abundance: -
d_gene: TRBD1